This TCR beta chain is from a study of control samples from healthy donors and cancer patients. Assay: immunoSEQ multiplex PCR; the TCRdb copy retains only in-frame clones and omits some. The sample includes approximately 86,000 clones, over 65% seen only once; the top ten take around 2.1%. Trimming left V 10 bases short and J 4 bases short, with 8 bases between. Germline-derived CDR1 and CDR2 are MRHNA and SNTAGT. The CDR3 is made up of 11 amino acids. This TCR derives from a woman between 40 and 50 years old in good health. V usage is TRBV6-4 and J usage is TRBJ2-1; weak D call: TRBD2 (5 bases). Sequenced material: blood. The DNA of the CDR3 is TGTGCCATCGAGGGATACAATGAGCAGTTCTTC. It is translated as CAIEGYNEQFF.